This T cell receptor (beta chain) was identified during a study of blood T cells in healthy people across ages. With a J-beta primer mix and a sample-barcoded 5' primer, a second PCR ran 7 to 11 cycles. MiXCR, applied by TCRdb to the 5' RACE reads, yields one record per CDR3 protein. Of roughly 800,000 distinct CDR3 sequences listed, 20% to 25% were seen once; the top ten hold under 4.5%. From germline, CDR1 is SGHTA and CDR2 FQGNSA. V lost 1 base, J lost 2 bases, and 10 bases lay in between. The CDR3 totals 15 residues. These same data were also listed under a study on T cells of mothers and their children. From that second work: For unrelated pairs as for related ones, thymic selection shapes TCR recombination output similarly.

The chain joins TRBV7-2 to TRBJ2-3; no definite D call. The specimen was blood. This clonotype originated in a boy aged 10-17 years in good health. The CDR3 nucleotides read TGTGCCAGCAGCTTAGAGAATACCTTCACAGATACGCAGTATTTT. The encoded protein is CASSLENTFTDTQYF.